Listed here are 13 T cell receptor beta chains from one sample, sequenced in a study of blood T cell repertoires in COVID-19 (dated by TCRdb to 2019 to 2021). The library was prepared using the immunoSEQ multiplex PCR assay. The immuneACCESS repertoire file appears here via TCRdb, limited to in-frame rearrangements. These files lack a portion of the clones; in checked studies, under half of the deficit traces to unresolved V genes, and the cause of the others is not known. The sample includes 150,000 to 200,000 clones, with roughly four fifths observed a single time. The ten largest clones add up to around 6.1% of the sample. Sequences were obtained from peripheral blood. The receptors derive from a middle-aged woman with acute or convalescent COVID-19.

This sequence joins TRBV5-1 and TRBJ1-4, with D hard to call. V lost 4 bases and J 3 bases, leaving 10 bases between the germline ends. Germline V gives CDR1 SGHRS, CDR2 YFSETQ. This CDR3 contains 14 residues. The CDR3, as DNA: TGCGCCAGCAGCCCGAGCGGCCCTAATGAAAAACTGTTTTTT. It encodes CASSPSGPNEKLFF.

The chain joins TRBV14 to TRBJ1-6; unclear D gene. Trimming took 1 base from V and 8 from J, leaving 9 bases between them. This CDR3 spans 14 amino acids. Germline V gene sequence: CDR1 SGHDN, CDR2 FVKESK. The CDR3 coding sequence is TGTGCCAGCAGCCAAGTACTCATTGATTCACCCCTCCACTTT. This translates into CASSQVLIDSPLHF.

V usage is TRBV21-1 and J usage is TRBJ2-5; TRBD2, the table's D call, was not compared with the DNA. TRBV21-1 is a pseudogene segment. This CDR3 contains 19 residues. CDR3 sequence reads: CASSDRQGLAPGYQETQYF. CDR3 in DNA: TGTGCCAGCAGCGACCGGCAGGGACTAGCGCCAGGGTACCAAGAGACCCAGTACTTC.

This rearrangement joins TRBV28 to TRBJ1-2; D not resolved. The CDR3 spans 17 residues. V lost 6 bases, J lost 3 bases, and 23 bases lay in between. Germline V CDR1 and CDR2: MDHEN, SYDVKM. The CDR3 region has the DNA TGTGCCAGCAGGGAGTACGGGTCTCTAAAGAGGGACTATGGCTACACCTTC. Amino acid sequence: CASREYGSLKRDYGYTF.

The chain has TRBV5-1 and TRBJ1-4, with D unclear. This CDR3 spans 15 amino acids. CDR1 and CDR2 (germline): SGHRS, YFSETQ. Trimming shortened V by 0 bases and J by 5 bases, and 11 bases separated the two germline ends. Written as DNA, the CDR3 is TGCGCCAGCAGCTTGGGGTCGGGGAGGAATGAAAAACTGTTTTTT. This gives the protein CASSLGSGRNEKLFF.

V usage is TRBV10-3 and J usage is TRBJ2-7, with D maybe TRBD2 (6 bases). V lost 4 bases and J 4 bases, leaving 11 bases between the germline ends. CDR1 and CDR2 (germline): ENHRY, SYGVKD. The CDR3 has 13 amino acids. The CDR3 DNA sequence: TGTGCCATCAGTGGTGGAGGGGAATACGAGCAGTACTTC. It is translated as CAISGGGEYEQYF.

This chain uses TRBV9 with TRBJ1-3; 10 bases align to TRBD1. The trim removed 4 bases at V and 7 bases at J, leaving 8 bases unmatched. Germline V CDR1 and CDR2: SGDLS, YYNGEE. The CDR3 length is 15 residues. The DNA for the CDR3 is TGTGCCAGCAGCCAGACAGGGGGCGCCGGGAACACCATATATTTT. Its protein product is CASSQTGGAGNTIYF.

The chain carries TRBV4-1 and TRBJ2-1, with D tentatively TRBD2 (5 bases). This CDR3 is 15 amino acids long. V gave up 6 bases and J gave up 8 bases, with 20 bases separating them. Germline V CDR1 and CDR2: MGHRA, YSYEKL. CDR3 in amino acids: CASRPGPLVAHEQFF. The CDR3 DNA follows: TGCGCCAGCAGGCCCGGGCCACTAGTAGCCCATGAGCAGTTCTTC.

This clone appeared a single time. The chain joins TRBV24-1 to TRBJ2-1, with D perhaps matching TRBD1 (6 bases). CDR1 KGHDR and CDR2 SFDVKD come from the germline V gene. This CDR3 has 13 residues. Trimming removed 3 bases at V and 7 bases at J, with 9 bases between. In DNA, the CDR3 is TGTGCCACCAGTGATGGGACATCAAATGAGCAGTTCTTC. It yields the protein CATSDGTSNEQFF.

CDR3 nucleotide sequence: TGTGCCACCAGCAGAGAACAGGTCCCTTCCTACGAGCAGTACTTC. Amino acids: CATSREQVPSYEQYF. The chain combines TRBV15 with TRBJ2-7; D possibly corresponds to TRBD1 (5 bases). Per germline, CDR1 LNHNV and CDR2 YYDKDF (reference sequence). The CDR3 spans 15 residues. V shed 0 bases and J shed 1 base, with 10 bases lying between them.

The chain links TRBV5-4 to TRBJ2-4; 9 nucleotides align to TRBD1. CDR3 size: 17 residues. Germline CDR1 is SGHNT and CDR2 is YYREEE (reference sequence). V lost 4 bases, J lost 1 base, and 9 bases stayed unmatched. The CDR3 loop reads CASSPGGDRDAKNIQYF. CDR3 nucleotides: TGTGCCAGCAGCCCAGGCGGGGACAGGGACGCCAAAAACATTCAGTACTTC. The complete variable domain, with remaining parts taken from reference TRBV5-4 and TRBJ2-4, reads ETGVTQSPTHLIKTRGQQVTLRCSSQSGHNTVSWYQQALGQGPQFIFQYYREEENGRGNFPPRFSGLQFPNYSSELNVNALELDDSALYLCASSPGGDRDAKNIQYFGAGTRLSVL.

CDR3 sequence reads: CASSPTLAVSYNEQFF. CDR3 sequence (DNA): TGTGCCAGCAGCCCCACCTTAGCGGTCTCCTACAATGAGCAGTTCTTC. The chain couples TRBV7-9 to TRBJ2-1, with a possible D match to TRBD2 (6 bases). This CDR3 is built from 16 residues. Trimming pared 5 bases from V and 0 bases from J, leaving 14 bases between. Germline V gene lookup returns CDR1 SEHNR and CDR2 FQNEAQ (reference sequence).

The gene calls are TRBV19 and TRBJ2-5, with TRBD1 as a possible D gene (5 bases). Germline CDR1 reads LNHDA; CDR2 reads SQIVND (reference sequence). V lost 0 bases and J 4 bases, leaving 12 bases between the germline ends. The CDR3 has 15 residues. The CDR3 nucleotides read TGTGCCAGTAGTATAGATCCCGCAGGGCGAGAGACCCAGTACTTC. Its translation is CASSIDPAGRETQYF.